This T cell receptor (beta chain) was sequenced during a study of response to subunit inactivated influenza vaccine. MiXCR, applied by TCRdb to the RT-PCR reads, yields one record per CDR3 protein. The sample records 550,000 to 650,000 distinct CDR3 sequences, about an eighth being singletons. The CDR3 consists of 15 residues. Trimming removed 0 bases from V and 5 bases from J, with 14 bases in between. Germline V lookup: CDR1 SGHRS, CDR2 YFSETQ. The chain couples TRBV5-1 to TRBJ2-5; D is perhaps TRBD1 or TRBD2 (5 bases each). This specimen consisted of PBMCs from blood, obtained on the day of vaccination. This TCR came from a man over 45 who received an inactivated influenza vaccine. CDR3 nucleotides: TGCGCCAGCAGCTTGGAGTCCGGGGCTTGGGAGACCCAGTACTTC. The encoded protein is CASSLESGAWETQYF.